This TCR beta chain was retrieved from a study of beta chain features in type 1 diabetes. Every isolated RNA sample was fully reverse transcribed, so sequencing captured expressed TCRB transcripts. Only in-frame clones appear in the TCRdb table, and some are missing; sequencing was by immunoSEQ multiplex PCR. The table records about 320,000 clones, 12% to 15% of them present only once. Comments on this clone: The antigen is undetermined.

Germline trimming cut 5 bases from V and 6 bases from J; bases unmatched to any gene: 7. The CDR3 runs to 14 residues. The V gene's germline CDR1 is MNHNY and CDR2 SVGAGI (reference sequence). Study-wide findings and caveats: Type 1 diabetes patients had VDJ junctions that carried fewer insertions and more deletions. For cells with high TCR expression, cDNA sequencing could yield over-representation.

The receptor was derived from a man aged 30 to 45 in good health. Source material: central memory CD4+ T cells from blood. V and J are TRBV6-6 and TRBJ1-5; 7 bases match TRBD1. DNA of the CDR3: TGTGCCAGCAGTCACGGGCAGGGGGGTCAGCCCCAGCATTTT. Its translation: CASSHGQGGQPQHF.